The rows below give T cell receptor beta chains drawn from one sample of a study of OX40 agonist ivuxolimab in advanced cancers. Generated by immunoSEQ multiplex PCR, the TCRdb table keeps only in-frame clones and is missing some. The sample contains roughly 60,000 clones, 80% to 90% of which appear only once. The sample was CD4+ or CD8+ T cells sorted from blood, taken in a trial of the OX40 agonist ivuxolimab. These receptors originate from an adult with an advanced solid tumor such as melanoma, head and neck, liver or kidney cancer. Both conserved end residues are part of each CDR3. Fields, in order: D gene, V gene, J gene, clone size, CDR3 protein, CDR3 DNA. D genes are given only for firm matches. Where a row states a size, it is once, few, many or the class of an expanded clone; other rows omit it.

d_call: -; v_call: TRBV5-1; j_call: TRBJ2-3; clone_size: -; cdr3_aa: CASSLKTITDTQYF; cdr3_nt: TGCGCCAGCAGCCTGAAGACTATCACAGATACGCAGTATTTT
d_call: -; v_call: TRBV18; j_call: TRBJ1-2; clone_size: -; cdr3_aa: CASSPPGSGYGYTF; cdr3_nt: TGTGCCAGCTCCCCCCCAGGTAGCGGCTATGGCTACACCTTC
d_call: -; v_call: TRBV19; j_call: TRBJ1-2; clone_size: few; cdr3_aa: CASSRGDVNYGYTF; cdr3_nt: TGTGCCAGTAGTCGCGGGGACGTAAACTATGGCTACACCTTC
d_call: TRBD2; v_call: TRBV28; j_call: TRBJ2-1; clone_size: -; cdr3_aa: CASTTGGNEQFF; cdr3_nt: TGTGCCAGCACTACGGGGGGCAATGAGCAGTTCTTC
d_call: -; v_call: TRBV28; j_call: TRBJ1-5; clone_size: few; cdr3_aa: CASSPPGEPQHF; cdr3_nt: TGTGCCAGCAGTCCCCCGGGGGAGCCCCAGCATTTT
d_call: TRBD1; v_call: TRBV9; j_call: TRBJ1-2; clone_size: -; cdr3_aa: CASSAQPTGDYGYTF; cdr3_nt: TGTGCCAGCAGCGCCCAACCGACAGGGGACTATGGCTACACCTTC
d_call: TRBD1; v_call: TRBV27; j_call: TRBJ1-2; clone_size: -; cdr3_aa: CASSDRASGYTF; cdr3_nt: TGTGCCAGCAGTGACAGGGCCAGTGGCTACACCTTC
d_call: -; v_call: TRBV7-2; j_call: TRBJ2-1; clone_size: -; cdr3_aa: CASSSRTGYNEQFF; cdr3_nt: TGTGCCAGCAGCTCCCGCACGGGGTACAATGAGCAGTTCTTC
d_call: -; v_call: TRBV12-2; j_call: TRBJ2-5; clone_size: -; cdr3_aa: CASRTRLAGNQETQYF; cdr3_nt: TGTGCAAGTCGCACCCGACTAGCGGGGAACCAAGAGACCCAGTACTTC
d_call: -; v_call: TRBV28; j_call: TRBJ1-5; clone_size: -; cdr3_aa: CASSPTGTIRNQPQHF; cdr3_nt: TGTGCCAGCAGTCCTACCGGGACAATCCGCAATCAGCCCCAGCATTTT
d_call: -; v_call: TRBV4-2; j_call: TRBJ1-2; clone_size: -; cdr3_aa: CATQAGAGHYGYTF; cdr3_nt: TGTGCCACCCAAGCGGGCGCGGGGCACTATGGCTACACCTTC
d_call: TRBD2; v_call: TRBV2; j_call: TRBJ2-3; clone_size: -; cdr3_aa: CASSASGRDTDTQYF; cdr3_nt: TGTGCCAGCAGTGCTAGCGGGAGGGATACAGATACGCAGTATTTT
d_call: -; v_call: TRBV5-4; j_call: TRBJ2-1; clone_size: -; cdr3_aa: CASSLRLGNEQFF; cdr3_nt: TGTGCCAGCAGCTTGAGGCTAGGCAATGAGCAGTTCTTC
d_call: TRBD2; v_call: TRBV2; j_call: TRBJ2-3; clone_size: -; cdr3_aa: CASVGGAADTQYF; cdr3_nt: TGTGCCAGCGTCGGGGGGGCAGCAGATACGCAGTATTTT
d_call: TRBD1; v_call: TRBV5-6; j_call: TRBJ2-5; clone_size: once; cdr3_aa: CASSLGTGVTQYF; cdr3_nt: TGTGCCAGCAGCCTTGGGACAGGGGTGACCCAGTACTTC